The 20 T cell receptor beta chains listed next were all sequenced from one sample in a study of CD8+CD57+ T cells in acquired aplastic anemia. The sequenced patients had an expansion of CD8+CD57+ cells seen by flow cytometry. Genomic DNA acted as the template from which TCR beta VDJ combination and CDR3 sequence profiling were carried out. TCRdb recomputed calls from the reads with MiXCR, one row per CDR3 protein. The sample includes a few hundred thousand distinct CDR3 sequences, roughly 61% seen only once; the top ten take roughly 1.2%. Material: sorted CD4+, CD8+, or CD8+CD57+ T cells (not recorded which) from PBMCs. Receptors were obtained from a human donor with aplastic anemia.

The chain recombines TRBV25-1 with TRBJ2-7; D is possibly TRBD1 (6 bases). The CDR3 covers 13 residues. Germline lookup yields CDR1 MGHDK and CDR2 SYGVNS. Trimming removed 9 bases from V and 6 bases from J, with 18 bases in between. CDR3 residues: CARRKQGDVEQYF. As DNA, the CDR3 is TGTGCCAGGCGTAAACAGGGAGATGTCGAGCAGTACTTC.

The V gene is TRBV5-6, the J gene TRBJ1-1, with a possible D match to TRBD1 (5 bases). The CDR3 runs to 12 residues. Trimming removed 6 bases from V and 4 bases from J, with 10 bases in between. Germline V gene sequence: CDR1 SGHDT, CDR2 YYEEEE. Written as DNA, the CDR3 is TGTGCCAGCATCCTCGGGGGCACTGAAGCTTTCTTT. It translates to CASILGGTEAFF.

The genes are TRBV7-9 and TRBJ2-7, with D possibly TRBD1 on 5 matching bases. Trimming left V 5 bases short and J 6 bases short, with 17 bases between. The CDR3 contains 14 residues. CDR1 SEHNR and CDR2 FQNEAQ come from the germline V gene (reference sequence). The DNA for the CDR3 is TGTGCCAGCAGCCCCGGACACGGCGGACCCGAGCAGTACTTC. Its translation is CASSPGHGGPEQYF.

This clonotype was seen many times. J is TRBJ1-6 and V is TRBV3-1; unclear D gene. Germline CDR1 is LGHDT and CDR2 is YNNKEL (reference sequence). V was cut by 0 bases and J by 10 bases, with 7 bases left in between. The CDR3 consists of 13 residues. The CDR3 spells CASSQDRGSPLHF. In DNA form, the CDR3 reads TGTGCCAGCAGCCAAGATCGTGGCTCACCCCTCCACTTT. Based on the CDR3 plus reference TRBV3-1 and TRBJ1-6, the full variable domain is DTAVSQTPKYLVTQMGNDKSIKCEQNLGHDTMYWYKQDSKKFLKIMFSYNNKELIINETVPNRFSPKSPDKAHLNLHINSLELGDSAVYFCASSQDRGSPLHFGNGTRLTVT.

This clonotype appeared a few times. The chain joins TRBV9 to TRBJ2-1; 12 nucleotides agree with TRBD2. Germline values: CDR1 SGDLS, CDR2 YYNGEE. Trimming cost V 5 bases and J 8 bases; bases outside gene matches: 8. CDR3 size: 15 residues. The CDR3 bases are TGTGCCAGCAGTGAGCGACTAGCGGGGGAACATGAGCAGTTCTTC. It yields the protein CASSERLAGEHEQFF.

The chain has TRBV7-9 and TRBJ2-5; tentative D call: TRBD2 (6 bases). Trimming shortened V by 6 bases and J by 4 bases, and 9 bases separated the two germline ends. Germline assignment: CDR1 SEHNR and CDR2 FQNEAQ (reference sequence). CDR3 length: 12 amino acids. In nucleotides, the CDR3 is TGTGCCAGCAGAGGAGGGGTAGAGACCCAGTACTTC. It codes for CASRGGVETQYF.

This clonotype was counted at least ten times. V usage is TRBV20-1 and J usage is TRBJ2-1; TRBD2 matches 9 bases. Germline assignment: CDR1 DFQATT and CDR2 SNEGSKA (reference sequence). J lost 0 bases, V lost 3 bases, and 9 bases had no gene match. This CDR3 is 17 amino acids long. The CDR3 reads CSARERLAASSYNEQFF. CDR3 DNA: TGCAGTGCTAGGGAGAGACTAGCGGCTAGCTCCTACAATGAGCAGTTCTTC.

V is TRBV10-3 and J is TRBJ2-1; 9 bases map to TRBD2. The V segment lost 5 bases and the J segment 6 bases; nucleotides outside the gene matches: 8. The germline V gene encodes CDR1 ENHRY and CDR2 SYGVKD. The CDR3 is 15 residues long. In DNA form, the CDR3 reads TGTGCCATCAGTATTAGCGGGACTAGCAGCAATGAGCAGTTCTTC. Translation: CAISISGTSSNEQFF.

The chain couples TRBV20-1 to TRBJ2-1; TRBD2 is a possible D gene (5 bases). The CDR3 contains 14 residues. The V gene's germline CDR1 is DFQATT and CDR2 SNEGSKA (reference sequence). V was trimmed by 4 bases and J by 6 bases, leaving 16 bases between them. CDR3 sequence (DNA): TGCAGTGCTACCCGACGGACTCTCGGCAATGAGCAGTTCTTC. This gives the protein CSATRRTLGNEQFF.

The chain combines TRBV7-2 with TRBJ2-1, with TRBD2 as a possible D gene (5 bases). The CDR3 has 15 amino acids. Trimming took off 5 bases at V and 3 bases at J, with 14 bases between the two ends. Germline loops: CDR1 SGHTA, CDR2 FQGNSA. The CDR3 region is CASSAFGSNYNEQFF. The CDR3 DNA follows: TGTGCCAGCAGCGCATTTGGGAGCAACTACAATGAGCAGTTCTTC.

This clonotype appeared many times. The chain joins TRBV7-3 to TRBJ2-2, with unresolved D. With 4 bases removed from V and 4 bases from J, the gap between germline ends came to 7 bases. Germline values: CDR1 SGHTA, CDR2 FQGTGA. The length of the CDR3 is 13 residues. CDR3 nucleotide sequence: TGTGCCAGCAGCTCCGCCGGCACCGGGGAGCTGTTTTTT. Translating gives CASSSAGTGELFF. The full variable domain, with the rest looked up from reference TRBV7-3 and TRBJ2-2, is GAGVSQTPSNKVTEKGKYVELRCDPISGHTALYWYRQSLGQGPEFLIYFQGTGAADDSGLPNDRFFAVRPEGSVSTLKIQRTERGDSAVYLCASSSAGTGELFFGEGSRLTVL.

The chain couples TRBV10-3 to TRBJ1-1, with 9 bases that match TRBD1. Germline CDR1 reads ENHRY; CDR2 reads SYGVKD. The CDR3 is made up of 12 amino acids. The V segment lost 8 bases and the J segment 9 bases; nucleotides outside the gene matches: 7. The CDR3 sequence is CAIGGGQGKAFF. The CDR3 nucleotides read TGTGCCATCGGAGGCGGACAGGGGAAAGCTTTCTTT.

The CDR3 DNA reads as TGTGCCAGCAGCTTATCTCTCCGGGAGACCCAGTACTTC. Translating it yields CASSLSLRETQYF. The rearrangement links TRBV7-3 to TRBJ2-5; D uncertain. Trimming stripped 2 bases from V and 5 bases from J, with 9 bases between. Per the germline V gene, CDR1 is SGHTA and CDR2 is FQGTGA. The CDR3 contains 13 residues.

The chain recombines TRBV3-1 with TRBJ1-5; TRBD1 might be the D (5 bases). The CDR3 spans 14 residues. The V end was cut by 5 bases, the J end by 5 bases, with 13 bases between. Germline V gives CDR1 LGHDT, CDR2 YNNKEL (reference sequence). This CDR3 is CASSARTTDQPQHF. The CDR3, as DNA: TGTGCCAGCAGCGCAAGGACAACAGATCAGCCCCAGCATTTT.

The V call is TRBV7-9, the J call TRBJ2-2, with 8 nucleotides matching TRBD2. V gave up 4 bases and J gave up 6 bases; unmatched junction bases: 10. Germline assignment: CDR1 SEHNR and CDR2 FQNEAQ (reference sequence). The CDR3 totals 16 residues. The CDR3 is CASSSGGRPRAGELFF. DNA for the CDR3: TGTGCCAGCAGCTCGGGGGGGCGGCCTCGCGCCGGGGAGCTGTTTTTT.

This chain uses TRBV10-3 with TRBJ1-1, with TRBD1 as a possible D gene (5 bases). The CDR3 runs to 14 residues. V lost 9 bases and J lost 4, with 18 bases in between. Germline CDR1 ENHRY, CDR2 SYGVKD. The CDR3 region has the DNA TGTGCCATTGGGACTAGCGGGGGGAGCACTGAAGCTTTCTTT. It codes for CAIGTSGGSTEAFF.

This clonotype has more than one count but fewer than ten. The J gene is TRBJ1-1, the V gene TRBV15; D uncertain. Deletions cut 2 bases from V and 3 bases from J, with 4 bases between. The CDR3 loop spans 12 amino acids. Germline V gene lookup returns CDR1 LNHNV and CDR2 YYDKDF (reference sequence). The CDR3 DNA sequence: TGTGCCACCAGCAGACCGTACACTGAAGCTTTCTTT. Its protein is CATSRPYTEAFF.

This chain joins TRBV7-9 and TRBJ2-3; D is ambiguous. Germline CDR1 is SEHNR and CDR2 is FQNEAQ (reference sequence). Trimming cost V 4 bases and J 6 bases, with 14 bases left between them. The CDR3 consists of 14 residues. The CDR3 region has the DNA TGTGCCAGCAGCTACTTCTCGCCCCCCGATACGCAGTATTTT. As protein: CASSYFSPPDTQYF.

This clonotype was observed at least ten times. The J gene is TRBJ2-7, the V gene TRBV18; 13 bases align to TRBD2. The CDR3 runs 15 residues. V gave up 6 bases and J gave up 3 bases; unmatched junction bases: 5. The germline V gene encodes CDR1 KGHSH and CDR2 LQKENI. DNA of the CDR3: TGTGCCAGCTCGGAGACTAGCGGGGGGCGCTACGAGCAGTACTTC. It translates to CASSETSGGRYEQYF.

This chain connects TRBV7-8 to TRBJ1-4; D is perhaps TRBD1 (6 bases). Germline CDR1 is SGHVS and CDR2 is FQNEAQ. The V end lost 5 bases, the J end lost 14 bases, and 24 bases lay between the germline ends. The CDR3 length is 15 residues. The CDR3 is CASSPGTDTWGRLFF. The CDR3 DNA reads TGTGCCAGCAGCCCAGGGACCGATACTTGGGGGCGGCTGTTTTTT.